This TCR beta chain was profiled in a study of Graves' ophthalmopathy and Graves' hyperthyroidism. Trimming removed 2 bases at V and 5 bases at J, with 12 bases between. Germline values: CDR1 SGHTA, CDR2 FQGNSA. This CDR3 is 14 amino acids long. There are a few counts of this clonotype. Antigen specificity is unknown. Other autoimmune diseases, uncontrolled infections, pregnancy or lactation excluded patients from enrollment. Diagnosis used clinical symptoms, serum thyroxine, TRAb, thyroid ultrasound and orbital computed tomography. Study-wide findings and caveats: Both an approximately 70% sensitivity and an approximately 72% specificity characterized the model's predictions of ophthalmopathy progression.

Amplification of the TCR beta CDR3 regions used RNA transcripts (as template). Second-round multiplex PCR followed a first-round RT-PCR using HTBI primers. MiXCR was run by TCRdb on the multiplex PCR reads, yielding one entry per CDR3 protein. The table has 230,000 or so distinct CDR3 sequences, around 50% seen once; the top ten hold around half. The sample taken for sequencing was peripheral blood. This TCR derives from an adult man with Graves' ophthalmopathy. The J gene is TRBJ2-5, the V gene TRBV7-2; D might be TRBD1 (5 bases). CDR3 protein: CASSLSDRWETQYF. The CDR3 DNA reads TGTGCCAGCAGCTTATCCGACAGATGGGAGACCCAGTACTTC.